This T cell receptor (beta chain) was found in a study of chemoradiotherapy in HPV16-positive cancers. Here immunoSEQ multiplex PCR was the method, and the copy in TCRdb shows in-frame clones only, minus some. The table includes 50,000 to 55,000 clones, more than 75% detected once. The V gene's germline CDR1 is SEHNR and CDR2 FQNEAQ (reference sequence). The CDR3 totals 14 residues. V dropped 8 bases and J dropped 0; count of bases not matched to a gene: 7. V gene TRBV7-9 combines with J gene TRBJ2-7, with 7 bases identical to TRBD2. Sequencing used blood, obtained from a patient who underwent chemoradiotherapy. This TCR came from a human donor with HPV-associated anogenital cancer. The CDR3 DNA reads as TGTGCCAGCCGCACCGGGGGGAGCTCCTACGAGCAGTACTTC. This translates into CASRTGGSSYEQYF.